One and the same sample provided the 19 T cell receptor beta chains below, sequenced in a study of spatial heterogeneity in lung cancer. Study-level points and caveats: Higher tumor mutation counts went along with higher counts of expanded intratumoral alpha and beta TCRs.

From the 5' RACE reads, TCRdb called clonotypes with MiXCR, one entry per CDR3 protein. The sample lists more than 1,500 distinct CDR3 sequences; over 5.5% were seen once. These receptors are not linked to any known antigen. Regarding time point: sample taken at primary tumor resection. The sample here was lung tumor tissue, taken at surgery. All receptors come from a female donor with early-stage non-small cell lung cancer.

This clonotype is categorized as medium-sized. The chain uses TRBV19 and TRBJ1-1; TRBD1 aligns across 9 bases. CDR3 size: 12 residues. The V gene end was trimmed by 6 bases and the J gene end by 4 bases; junction bases not matched to a gene: 0. Germline V gene data show CDR1 as LNHDA and CDR2 as SQIVND (reference sequence). The CDR3 loop reads CASRTGGTEAFF. CDR3 nucleotides: TGTGCCAGTAGGACAGGGGGCACTGAAGCTTTCTTT.

By sample fraction, this clonotype is medium-sized. The genes are TRBV4-2 and TRBJ2-3, with TRBD1 matching over 8 bases. The V segment lost 3 bases and the J segment 0 bases; nucleotides outside the gene matches: 17. Looked up from germline, CDR1 is LGHNA and CDR2 is YNFKEQ. The CDR3 length is 20 residues. The CDR3 loop reads CASSQGAGGAAISSTDTQYF. The CDR3 nucleotides read TGTGCCAGCAGCCAGGGGGCAGGGGGCGCGGCCATCTCAAGCACAGATACGCAGTATTTT.

This clonotype is termed medium-sized. The V and J genes are TRBV12-3 or TRBV12-4 and TRBJ2-7; D may be TRBD2 (5 bases). The CDR3 length is 14 residues. The V gene lost 8 bases and the J gene lost 3 bases, with 17 bases spanning the gap. As DNA, the CDR3 is TGTGCCAGCTTAGGCGGCGGGTTAAGCTACGAGCAGTACTTC. Amino acids: CASLGGGLSYEQYF.

V and J are TRBV28 and TRBJ2-4; TRBD2 agrees at 7 bases. The CDR3 contains 20 residues. V shed 5 bases and J 0 bases; nucleotides not matched to a gene: 19. Germline lookup yields CDR1 MDHEN and CDR2 SYDVKM. The CDR3 DNA reads as TGTGCCAGCAGTAACCAGCGGGGACGTGAACAAATTTTAGCCAAAAACATTCAGTACTTC. Amino acid sequence: CASSNQRGREQILAKNIQYF.

This clonotype is medium-sized in the sample. The chain has TRBV27 and TRBJ2-2, with 9 bases matching TRBD1. Losses at the gene ends were 5 bases for V and 4 bases for J; bases not matched to a gene: 8. The germline gives CDR1 MNHEY, CDR2 SMNVEV (reference sequence). The CDR3 runs 16 residues. CDR3 nucleotides: TGTGCCAGCAGTATAAACAGGGGGCTAACCACCGGGGAGCTGTTTTTT. Amino acid sequence: CASSINRGLTTGELFF.

In its sample, this clonotype is medium-sized. This sequence joins TRBV7-7 and TRBJ2-7; TRBD1 agrees at 8 bases. Germline V gene data show CDR1 as SSHAT and CDR2 as FNYEAQ (reference sequence). This CDR3 contains 15 residues. V dropped 5 bases and J dropped 2; count of bases not matched to a gene: 8. The CDR3 spells CASSPLQGGAYEQYF. DNA of the CDR3: TGTGCCAGCAGCCCTCTACAGGGGGGAGCCTACGAGCAGTACTTC.

This clonotype was seen more than once but under ten times. The V and J genes are TRBV10-3 and TRBJ1-1; D remains ambiguous. Germline V gene sequence: CDR1 ENHRY, CDR2 SYGVKD. V was shortened by 4 bases and J by 2 bases, with 8 bases between the two germline ends. The length of the CDR3 is 13 residues. CDR3 sequence (DNA): TGTGCCATCAGTGGGACGGTAAACACTGAAGCTTTCTTT. Translating gives CAISGTVNTEAFF.

On this clonotype: Possible read error: a much larger clone is one base away. For the CDR3, the DNA is TGTGCCAGTAAGGGGGTGACAGGGGGCGTCCAGCCCCGGCATTTT. Translated: CASKGVTGGVQPRHF. V and J are TRBV19 and TRBJ1-5; 10 bases agree with TRBD1. The CDR3 sequence is 15 residues long. From germline, CDR1 is LNHDA and CDR2 SQIVND (reference sequence).

This clonotype was picked up a small number of times. The V gene is TRBV28, the J gene TRBJ1-1; weak D call: TRBD1 (6 bases). Trimming removed 5 bases from V and 6 bases from J, with 16 bases in between. Germline V gene lookup returns CDR1 MDHEN and CDR2 SYDVKM. The CDR3 loop spans 14 amino acids. The CDR3 region is CASSTQGFIAEAFF. The CDR3 DNA is TGTGCCAGCAGTACCCAGGGGTTTATAGCTGAAGCTTTCTTT.

This clonotype is labeled as medium-sized. This chain uses TRBV20-1 with TRBJ1-1; D is undetermined. From germline, CDR1 is DFQATT and CDR2 SNEGSKA (reference sequence). The CDR3 has 11 amino acids. Trimming pared 6 bases from V and 8 bases from J, leaving 13 bases between. Here the CDR3 DNA reads TGCAGTGCCCCGATAAATACCGAAGCTTTCTTT. It translates to CSAPINTEAFF.

This clonotype rates as medium-sized (0.01 to 0.1%). This chain connects TRBV20-1 to TRBJ2-1; no reliable D call. V dropped 4 bases and J dropped 9 bases, with 13 bases sitting between them. The CDR3 has 12 residues. Germline CDR1 reads DFQATT; CDR2 reads SNEGSKA (reference sequence). The CDR3 loop reads CSATNRGGEQFF. CDR3 DNA sequence: TGCAGTGCTACAAATAGAGGCGGTGAGCAGTTCTTC.

By share of the sample, this clonotype is medium-sized (0.01 to 0.1%). The chain couples TRBV28 to TRBJ1-2; D may be TRBD1 (6 bases). Trimming left V 6 bases short and J 6 bases short, with 14 bases between. The CDR3 runs to 13 residues. CDR1 is MDHEN and CDR2 is SYDVKM in the germline V gene. The CDR3 loop is CASRFRGADGYTF. CDR3 in DNA: TGTGCCAGCAGATTTCGGGGGGCAGATGGCTACACCTTC.

The chain has TRBV6-5 and TRBJ2-5; 11 positions agree with TRBD1. CDR3 length: 14 residues. Germline trimming cut 4 bases from V and 4 bases from J; bases unmatched to any gene: 2. The germline V gene encodes CDR1 MNHEY and CDR2 SVGAGI. The CDR3 sequence is CASSFGTGGETQYF. CDR3 in DNA: TGTGCCAGCAGTTTCGGGACAGGGGGAGAGACCCAGTACTTC.

This clonotype occurred a few times. The V gene is TRBV5-4, the J gene TRBJ2-1; D is ambiguous. Germline CDR1 is SGHNT and CDR2 is YYREEE (reference sequence). Trimming stripped 4 bases from V and 0 bases from J, with 11 bases between. The CDR3 runs to 15 residues. CDR3 DNA sequence: TGTGCCAGCAGCCCCGACCCGGGCTCCTACAATGAGCAGTTCTTC. Translating it yields CASSPDPGSYNEQFF.

In this sample, this clonotype turned up many times. J is TRBJ1-1 and V is TRBV7-3; TRBD1 might be the D (5 bases). V was clipped by 0 bases and J by 1 base, with 18 bases between them. The CDR3 extends over 18 amino acids. CDR1 is SGHTA and CDR2 is FQGTGA in the germline V gene. CDR3: CASSLTAVVGRENTEAFF. In nucleotides, the CDR3 is TGTGCCAGCAGCTTAACGGCTGTGGTGGGGCGGGAGAACACTGAAGCTTTCTTT.

By share, this clonotype ranks as medium-sized. The chain is built from TRBV12-3 or TRBV12-4 and TRBJ2-7; D gene unclear. V was trimmed by 6 bases and J by 5 bases, leaving 14 bases between them. This CDR3 is built from 13 residues. CDR3 DNA sequence: TGTGCCAGCAGCCTTATCCTAGAGGACGAGCAGTACTTC. Protein: CASSLILEDEQYF.

This clonotype rates as medium-sized (0.01 to 0.1%). The V gene is TRBV20-1, the J gene TRBJ2-7; D tentatively reads TRBD1 or TRBD2 (5 bases each). Germline V CDR1 and CDR2: DFQATT, SNEGSKA (reference sequence). The CDR3 spans 11 residues. The CDR3 sequence is CTTGRTYEQYV. CDR3 DNA: TGCACAACGGGACGGACCTACGAGCAGTACGTC.

This clonotype rates as medium-sized. The V and J genes are TRBV18 and TRBJ1-3; D possibly corresponds to TRBD1 (5 bases). V gave up 0 bases and J gave up 0 bases, with 9 bases separating them. The CDR3 extends over 16 amino acids. Germline lookup yields CDR1 KGHSH and CDR2 LQKENI. Written as DNA, the CDR3 is TGTGCCAGCTCACCACCGGGCAGGGACTCTGGAAACACCATATATTTT. Amino acids: CASSPPGRDSGNTIYF.

This clonotype is deemed medium-sized. As DNA, the CDR3 is TGTGCCAGCAGTATTACTGGGAACACCGGGGAGCTGTTTTTT. Encoded protein: CASSITGNTGELFF. This chain uses TRBV2 with TRBJ2-2; D is uncertain. Trimming removed 5 bases from V and 1 base from J, with 8 bases in between. This CDR3 contains 14 residues. Germline V gene sequence: CDR1 SNHLY, CDR2 FYNNEI.